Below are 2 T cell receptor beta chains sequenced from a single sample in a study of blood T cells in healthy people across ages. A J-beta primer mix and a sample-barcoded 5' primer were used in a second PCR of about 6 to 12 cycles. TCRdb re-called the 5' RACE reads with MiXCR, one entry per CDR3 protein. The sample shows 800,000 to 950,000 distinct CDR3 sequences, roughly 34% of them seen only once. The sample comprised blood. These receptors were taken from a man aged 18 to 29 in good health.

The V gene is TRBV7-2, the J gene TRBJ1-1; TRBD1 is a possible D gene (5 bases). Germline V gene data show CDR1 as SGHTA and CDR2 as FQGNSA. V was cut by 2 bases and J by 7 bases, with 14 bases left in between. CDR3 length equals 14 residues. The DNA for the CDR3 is TGTGCCAGCAGCTTAAATTATAGGGACGGTGAAGCTTTCTTT. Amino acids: CASSLNYRDGEAFF.

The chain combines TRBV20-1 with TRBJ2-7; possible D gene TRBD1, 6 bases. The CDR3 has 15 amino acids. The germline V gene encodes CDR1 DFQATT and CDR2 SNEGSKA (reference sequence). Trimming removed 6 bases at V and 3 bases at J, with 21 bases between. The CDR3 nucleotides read TGCAGTGCCGATCGTACGGGCGACAGGCACTACGAGCAGTACTTC. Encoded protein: CSADRTGDRHYEQYF.